The rows below give T cell receptor beta chains drawn from one sample of a study of CD8 T cells in ankylosing spondylitis. In TCRdb, the 5' RACE reads were re-called with MiXCR into one record per CDR3 protein. The table includes approximately 150,000 distinct CDR3 sequences, 17% detected once. The source material was blood, either unsorted or a sorted T cell fraction (not recorded which). These receptors all stem from a male donor with ankylosing spondylitis. CDR3s include the opening cysteine and the closing phenylalanine or tryptophan. D genes are given only for firm matches.

d_call,v_call,j_call,cdr3_aa
TRBD1,TRBV9,TRBJ1-6,CASSYTGVNSPLHF
TRBD1,TRBV13,TRBJ1-2,CASSPGQIRGYTF
TRBD1,TRBV29-1,TRBJ1-1,CSVPRQGLNTEAFF
TRBD2,TRBV12-3/TRBV12-4,TRBJ2-1,CASSFAGALNEQFF
TRBD1,TRBV6-2/TRBV6-3,TRBJ2-1,CASSYPTDRSSYNEQFF
NA,TRBV12-3/TRBV12-4,TRBJ2-3,CATYRDGTQYF
NA,TRBV9,TRBJ1-1,CASSVGRAMNTEAFF
TRBD1,TRBV28,TRBJ2-1,CASSLRRSTGGWYNEQFF
TRBD2,TRBV27,TRBJ2-1,CASSPGGSYNEQFF
NA,TRBV7-9,TRBJ2-1,CASSLGSEQFF
NA,TRBV2,TRBJ2-5,CASSEGSPEETQYF
TRBD2,TRBV7-7,TRBJ2-5,CASSLARGETQYF
TRBD2,TRBV28,TRBJ2-7,CATTSGRQSYEQYF
TRBD2,TRBV12-3/TRBV12-4,TRBJ2-7,CASSQFPQREDTYEQYF
TRBD2,TRBV5-1,TRBJ2-7,CASSIGTSGSYEQYF
NA,TRBV7-9,TRBJ2-7,CASNKGTATYEQYF
NA,TRBV10-3,TRBJ2-5,CAISEASQETQYF
TRBD2,TRBV29-1,TRBJ2-1,CSVIAGGMNEQFF
NA,TRBV27,TRBJ2-5,CASSRGGPQETQYF
NA,TRBV11-2,TRBJ2-7,CASSPPASAYEQYF
NA,TRBV5-5,TRBJ2-7,CASSLRPSPEGFYEQYF
NA,TRBV6-5,TRBJ2-7,CASSYQSGTYPAYEQYF
TRBD2,TRBV20-1,TRBJ2-7,CSAQRLAENYEQYF
NA,TRBV12-3/TRBV12-4,TRBJ2-3,CAIDTDTQYF
NA,TRBV5-1,TRBJ1-1,CASSLRTVGNTEAFF
NA,TRBV10-3,TRBJ2-3,CAISDSRQASTDTQYF
NA,TRBV6-4,TRBJ1-1,CASSDSWGDTEAFF
TRBD2,TRBV27,TRBJ2-1,CASSLYSGRASNEQFF
NA,TRBV6-5,TRBJ1-5,CASSSTPFTPDQPQHF
NA,TRBV28,TRBJ1-2,CASSVGTSYGYTF
NA,TRBV11-1,TRBJ2-7,CASSPGALYEQYF